This T cell receptor (beta chain) was sequenced for a study of T cell responses to AZD1222 COVID-19 vaccine. Study-wide findings and caveats: At study baseline, merely five or six AZD1222 recipients were seropositive. Spike regions recognized by vaccine-associated CD4 TCRs spanned the protein, led by 160-218 and 743-854.

The V gene end was trimmed by 0 bases and the J gene end by 8 bases; junction bases not matched to a gene: 11. CDR1 is SGHDT and CDR2 is YYEEEE in the germline V gene. This CDR3 region has 16 residues. The table came from immunoSEQ multiplex PCR; TCRdb's copy has only in-frame clones and leaves some out. The sample includes approximately 160,000 clones, 75% to 90% of them seen just once. Points on this clone: Antigen unknown.

The sample in question was peripheral blood, obtained on day 0 of AZD1222 vaccination. The receptor was derived from an adult in good health. The rearrangement joins TRBV5-6 to TRBJ1-2; 9 bases are a match to TRBD1. CDR3 loop: CASSLVGGTGILGYTF. In nucleotides, the CDR3 is TGTGCCAGCAGCTTGGTTGGAGGGACAGGGATCCTGGGCTACACCTTC.